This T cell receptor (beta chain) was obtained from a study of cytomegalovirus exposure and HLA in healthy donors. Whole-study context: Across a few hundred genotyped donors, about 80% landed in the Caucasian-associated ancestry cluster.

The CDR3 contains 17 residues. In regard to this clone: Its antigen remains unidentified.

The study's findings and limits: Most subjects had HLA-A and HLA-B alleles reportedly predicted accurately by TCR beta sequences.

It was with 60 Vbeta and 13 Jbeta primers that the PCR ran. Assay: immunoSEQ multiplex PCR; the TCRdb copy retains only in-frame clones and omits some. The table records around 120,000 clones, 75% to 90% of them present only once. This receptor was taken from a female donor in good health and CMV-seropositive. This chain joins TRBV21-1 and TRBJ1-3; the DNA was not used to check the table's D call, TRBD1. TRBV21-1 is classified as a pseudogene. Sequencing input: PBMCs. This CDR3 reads CASSKGGKGASGNTIYF. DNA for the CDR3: TGTGCCAGCAGCAAAGGGGGTAAGGGGGCATCTGGAAACACCATATATTTT.